The 5 T cell receptor beta chains listed next were all sequenced from one sample in a study of technical replicates of blood from several donors. Only in-frame clones appear in the TCRdb table, and some are missing; sequencing was by immunoSEQ multiplex PCR. This table holds 55,000 to 75,000 clones, 91% found once. Sequenced sample: PBMCs. All receptors derive from a human donor in good health. Some clones in this sample may be carry-over from other donors' samples.

The chain couples TRBV18 to TRBJ2-7, with TRBD1 identical over 10 bases. The V and J ends lost 3 bases and 4 bases, in that order; junction bases with no gene match: 6. Germline CDR1 KGHSH, CDR2 LQKENI. The CDR3 is made up of 15 amino acids. The CDR3 here is CASSPSTGGYYEQYF. Here the CDR3 DNA reads TGTGCCAGCTCACCCTCGACAGGGGGCTATTACGAGCAGTACTTC.

This sequence joins TRBV18 and TRBJ1-1; no definite D call. Deletions cut 3 bases from V and 7 bases from J, with 12 bases between. Germline values: CDR1 KGHSH, CDR2 LQKENI. This CDR3 comprises 13 residues. CDR3 in DNA: TGTGCCAGCTCACCTAACAGAGACGGTGAAGCTTTCTTT. It specifies CASSPNRDGEAFF. Looking up the rest from reference TRBV18 and TRBJ1-1 gives the full variable domain: NAGVMQNPRHLVRRRGQEARLRCSPMKGHSHVYWYRQLPEEGLKFMVYLQKENIIDESGMPKERFSAEFPKEGPSILRIQQVVRGDSAAYFCASSPNRDGEAFFGQGTRLTVV.

This CDR3 is CATSRDSGQAYEQYF. The CDR3, as DNA: TGTGCCACCAGCAGAGATAGTGGGCAGGCCTACGAGCAGTACTTC. The V gene is TRBV15, the J gene TRBJ2-7, with D unresolved. Trimming removed 0 bases from V and 2 bases from J, with 11 bases in between. Germline V lookup: CDR1 LNHNV, CDR2 YYDKDF (reference sequence). The CDR3 runs 15 residues. Combining the CDR3 with reference TRBV15 and TRBJ2-7 gives the whole variable domain DAMVIQNPRYQVTQFGKPVTLSCSQTLNHNVMYWYQQKSSQAPKLLFHYYDKDFNNEADTPDNFQSRRPNTSFCFLDIRSPGLGDTAMYLCATSRDSGQAYEQYFGPGTRLTVT.

The gene calls are TRBV5-1 and TRBJ2-3; tentative D call: TRBD1 (5 bases). The CDR3 is made up of 13 amino acids. The germline V and J ends were trimmed by 3 bases and 6 bases, with 11 bases remaining between them. Germline-derived CDR1 and CDR2 are SGHRS and YFSETQ. This CDR3 is CASSWGNGDTQYF. In DNA, the CDR3 is TGCGCCAGCAGCTGGGGCAACGGGGATACGCAGTATTTT.

The chain recombines TRBV5-4 with TRBJ1-2; D is perhaps TRBD1 (6 bases). Germline V gives CDR1 SGHNT, CDR2 YYREEE (reference sequence). With 4 bases removed from V and 1 base from J, the gap between germline ends came to 8 bases. The CDR3 totals 13 residues. CDR3: CASSNRVNYGYTF. The CDR3 nucleotides read TGTGCCAGCAGCAACAGGGTTAACTATGGCTACACCTTC.